This TCR beta chain is drawn from a study of shared clonotypes between healthy human individuals. CDR1 is WSHSY and CDR2 is SAAADI in the germline V gene. CDR3 length: 19 amino acids. The J segment lost 7 bases and the V segment lost 8 bases, leaving 25 bases of the junction unmatched. Here immunoSEQ multiplex PCR was the method, and the copy in TCRdb shows in-frame clones only, minus some. Here the sample spans roughly 1.4 million clones, around 98.5% being singletons. The rearrangement uses TRBV10-2 and TRBJ2-7; 11 nucleotides match TRBD2. The receptor was isolated from a man aged 25-45 years in good health. The sequencing sample was made of naive CD4+ T cells sorted from blood. The subset here: CD45RA+ positively selected. The CDR3 DNA follows: TGCGCCAGCCCCCTATTTTGGCTAGCGGGAGGCACAACGGGGGTGGAGCAGTACTTC. Amino acids: CASPLFWLAGGTTGVEQYF.